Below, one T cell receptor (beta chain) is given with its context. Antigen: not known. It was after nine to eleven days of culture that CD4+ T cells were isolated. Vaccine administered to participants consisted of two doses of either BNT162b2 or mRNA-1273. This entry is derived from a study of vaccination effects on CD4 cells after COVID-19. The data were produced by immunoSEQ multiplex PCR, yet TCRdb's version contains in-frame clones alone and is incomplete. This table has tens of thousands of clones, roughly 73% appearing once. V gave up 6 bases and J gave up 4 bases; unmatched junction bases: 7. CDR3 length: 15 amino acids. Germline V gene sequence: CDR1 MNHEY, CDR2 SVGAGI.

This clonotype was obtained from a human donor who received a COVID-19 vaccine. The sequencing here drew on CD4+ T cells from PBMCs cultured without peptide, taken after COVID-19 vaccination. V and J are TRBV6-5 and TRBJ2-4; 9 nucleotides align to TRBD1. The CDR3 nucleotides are TGTGCCAGCAGCGACCCGGGACAGGGTAAAAACATTCAGTACTTC. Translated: CASSDPGQGKNIQYF.